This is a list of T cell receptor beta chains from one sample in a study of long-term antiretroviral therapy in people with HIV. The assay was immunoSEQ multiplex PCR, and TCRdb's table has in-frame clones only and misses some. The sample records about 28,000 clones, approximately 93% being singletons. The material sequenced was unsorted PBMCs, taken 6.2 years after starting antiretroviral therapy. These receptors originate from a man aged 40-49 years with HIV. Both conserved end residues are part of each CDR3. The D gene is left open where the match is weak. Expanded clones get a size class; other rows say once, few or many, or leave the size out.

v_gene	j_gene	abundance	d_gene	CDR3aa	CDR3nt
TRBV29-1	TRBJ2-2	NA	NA	CSVTARDTGELFF	TGCAGCGTCACGGCGAGGGATACCGGGGAGCTGTTTTTT
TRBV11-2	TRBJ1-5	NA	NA	CASSLTDGSNQPQHF	TGTGCCAGCAGCTTGACGGATGGTAGCAATCAGCCCCAGCATTTT
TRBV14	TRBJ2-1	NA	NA	CASSVATSRYNEQFF	TGTGCCAGCAGCGTGGCCACTAGTCGCTACAATGAGCAGTTCTTC
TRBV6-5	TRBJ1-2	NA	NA	CASRREDSFNYGYTF	TGTGCCAGCAGAAGGGAGGACAGCTTTAACTATGGCTACACCTTC
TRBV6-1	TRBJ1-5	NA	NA	CASSETRVGGQPQHF	TGTGCCAGCAGTGAAACTAGGGTTGGGGGTCAGCCCCAGCATTTT
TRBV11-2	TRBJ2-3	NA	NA	CASSSGYRDTQYF	TGTGCCAGCAGCTCGGGATATCGAGATACGCAGTATTTT
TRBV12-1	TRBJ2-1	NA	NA	CASSPPLSNEQFF	TGTGCCAGCAGCCCTCCCTTGTCGAATGAGCAGTTCTTC
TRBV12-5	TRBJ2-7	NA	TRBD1	CASGLGQGAFYEQYF	TGTGCTAGTGGTTTGGGACAGGGAGCCTTCTACGAGCAGTACTTC
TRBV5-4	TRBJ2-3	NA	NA	CASSYGLSMTDTQYF	TGTGCCAGCAGCTATGGACTATCGATGACAGATACGCAGTATTTT
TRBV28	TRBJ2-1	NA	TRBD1	CASSLDRVFGEQFF	TGTGCCAGCAGTTTGGACAGGGTGTTCGGTGAGCAGTTCTTC
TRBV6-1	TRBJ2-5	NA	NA	CASGKGTFQETQYF	TGTGCCAGCGGTAAAGGGACCTTCCAAGAGACCCAGTACTTC
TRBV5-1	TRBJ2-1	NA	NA	CASSLVPANEQFF	TGCGCCAGCAGCTTGGTTCCGGCCAATGAGCAGTTCTTC
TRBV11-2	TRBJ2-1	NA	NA	CASSPGTGIQYEQFF	TGTGCCAGCAGCCCCGGGACTGGGATACAATACGAGCAGTTCTTC
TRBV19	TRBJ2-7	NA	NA	CASSVRVEQYF	TGTGCCAGTAGTGTCAGGGTCGAGCAGTACTTC
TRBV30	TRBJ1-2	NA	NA	CAWSVLENGYTF	TGTGCCTGGAGTGTACTAGAAAATGGCTACACCTTC
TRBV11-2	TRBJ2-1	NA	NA	CASSARGYNEQFF	TGTGCCAGCAGCGCTCGGGGGTACAATGAGCAGTTCTTC
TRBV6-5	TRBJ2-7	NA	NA	CASSYSVGGNDEQYF	TGTGCCAGCAGTTACTCAGTCGGGGGTAACGACGAGCAGTACTTC
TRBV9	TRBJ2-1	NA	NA	CASSVAGVPSYNEQFF	TGTGCCAGCAGCGTAGCGGGGGTCCCCTCCTACAATGAGCAGTTCTTC
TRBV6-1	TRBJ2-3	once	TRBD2	CAGWGAGGPLSQYF	TGTGCCGGCTGGGGAGCGGGAGGGCCCCTCTCGCAGTATTTT
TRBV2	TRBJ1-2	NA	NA	CASKREGVYGYTF	TGTGCCAGCAAACGGGAGGGGGTCTATGGCTACACCTTC
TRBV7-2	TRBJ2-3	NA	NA	CASSARDPESVTDTQYF	TGTGCCAGCAGCGCCCGGGACCCAGAATCGGTCACAGATACGCAGTATTTT